The 30 T cell receptor beta chains below come from one sample, sequenced in a study of Ad26.COV2.S vaccination and SARS-CoV-2 variants (dated by TCRdb to the early 2020s). The library relied on the immunoSEQ multiplex PCR assay. TCRdb retrieved this table from immuneACCESS and kept in-frame rearrangements only. Not all clones are present; in checked studies, unresolved V genes account for under half, and no reason is known for the remainder. The sample table lists roughly 400,000 clones, 90% of them with a count of one. Together, the top ten hold approximately 4.5% of the sample. The sample's treatment or condition, from its label and the paper: approximately 18 received Ad26.COV2.S at low or high dose, single or two shots; 5 received placebo; per-sample allocation not given. For vaccine and placebo recipients, repertoires were sequenced using samples collected on day 63 after the first injection.

The sequencing here drew on peripheral blood, taken in a trial of Ad26.COV2.S vaccine versus placebo. The receptors shown here come from a person between 18 and 65 years old who received the Ad26.COV2.S COVID-19 vaccine or a placebo.

This sequence joins TRBV5-5 and TRBJ2-1; TRBD2 aligns across 11 bases. CDR1 is SGHKS, CDR2 YYEKEE, per germline (reference sequence). V lost 3 bases, J lost 2 bases, and 4 bases stayed unmatched. There are 16 residues in the CDR3. The CDR3 loop reads CASSSRLAGTYNEQFF. The DNA of the CDR3 is TGTGCCAGCAGCTCACGACTAGCGGGAACCTACAATGAGCAGTTCTTC.

This chain uses TRBV27 with TRBJ2-7; tentative D call: TRBD1 (7 bases). CDR3 length equals 15 residues. Between the trimmed V and J ends, which lost 2 bases and 3 bases, there was a span of 14 bases. Germline V gene data show CDR1 as MNHEY and CDR2 as SMNVEV (reference sequence). This CDR3 is CASSLVPGGSYEQYF. As DNA, the CDR3 is TGTGCCAGCAGTTTAGTCCCAGGGGGGAGCTACGAGCAGTACTTC.

This chain links TRBV5-1 with TRBJ2-7; tentatively, D is TRBD1 (6 bases). CDR3 length: 15 amino acids. Per the germline V gene, CDR1 is SGHRS and CDR2 is YFSETQ. The V end lost 6 bases, the J end lost 2 bases, and 18 bases lay between the germline ends. CDR3 in amino acids: CASTVVPGQTYEQYF. CDR3 DNA sequence: TGCGCCAGCACCGTAGTACCGGGACAAACCTACGAGCAGTACTTC. The complete variable domain, with remaining parts taken from reference TRBV5-1 and TRBJ2-7, reads KAGVTQTPRYLIKTRGQQVTLSCSPISGHRSVSWYQQTPGQGLQFLFEYFSETQRNKGNFPGRFSGRQFSNSRSEMNVSTLELGDSALYLCASTVVPGQTYEQYFGPGTRLTVT.

The genes are TRBV10-3 and TRBJ2-7, with unresolved D. The length of the CDR3 is 15 residues. Germline CDR1 reads ENHRY; CDR2 reads SYGVKD. V shed 0 bases and J shed 2 bases, with 11 bases lying between them. The CDR3 reads CAISESESPPYEQYF. The CDR3 region has the DNA TGTGCCATCAGTGAGTCGGAGAGTCCCCCCTACGAGCAGTACTTC.

The chain employs TRBV5-1 and TRBJ2-7; 7 bases match TRBD1. The length of the CDR3 is 13 residues. CDR1 and CDR2 from the germline V gene are SGHRS and YFSETQ. V was pared by 3 bases and J by 6 bases, with 6 bases of the junction left unmatched. As DNA, the CDR3 is TGCGCCAGCAGCTGGACGACAGGGCTCGAGCAGTACTTC. Residues: CASSWTTGLEQYF.

DNA of the CDR3: TGTGCCAGCGGCACTCGGGACGAGCAGTACTTC. It translates to CASGTRDEQYF. This sequence joins TRBV27 and TRBJ2-7, with D unresolved. The CDR3 consists of 11 residues. V lost 8 bases and J 5 bases, leaving 10 bases between the germline ends. Germline CDR1 and CDR2: MNHEY and SMNVEV (reference sequence).

This clone is a singleton in its sample. The chain couples TRBV27 to TRBJ1-6; D is possibly TRBD1 (5 bases). The CDR3 runs 16 residues. The V gene lost 1 base and the J gene lost 5 bases, with 12 bases spanning the gap. The germline gives CDR1 MNHEY, CDR2 SMNVEV (reference sequence). Here the CDR3 reads CASSLYQTGHNSPLHF. CDR3 bases: TGTGCCAGCAGTTTATACCAAACGGGGCATAATTCACCCCTCCACTTT.

This chain joins TRBV28 and TRBJ1-4, with no clear D. Germline CDR1 and CDR2: MDHEN and SYDVKM. V was shortened by 3 bases and J by 3 bases, with 8 bases between the two germline ends. The CDR3 has 14 amino acids. The CDR3 DNA sequence: TGTGCCAGCAGTTTGTCGCTTGCTAATGAAAAACTGTTTTTT. It is translated as CASSLSLANEKLFF.

The V and J genes are TRBV27 and TRBJ2-3; D may be TRBD1 or TRBD2 (6 bases each). CDR3 length equals 16 residues. CDR1 and CDR2 (germline): MNHEY, SMNVEV (reference sequence). Trimming removed 4 bases at V and 4 bases at J, with 18 bases between. CDR3 in amino acids: CASSSLGRGGSDTQYF. DNA for the CDR3: TGTGCCAGCAGTTCCTTGGGCAGGGGAGGATCAGATACGCAGTATTTT.

As regards this clone: The identical CDR3 is also encoded by other nucleotide sequences in the sample. The chain combines TRBV19 with TRBJ2-3; D remains unclear. V shed 3 bases and J shed 6 bases, with 4 bases lying between them. This CDR3 has 11 residues. Germline lookup yields CDR1 LNHDA and CDR2 SQIVND (reference sequence). Here the CDR3 reads CASSISDTQYF. DNA of the CDR3: TGTGCCAGTAGTATTTCGGATACGCAGTATTTT.

The chain combines TRBV19 with TRBJ2-2; 8 positions match TRBD2. CDR3 length: 17 amino acids. Germline assignment: CDR1 LNHDA and CDR2 SQIVND (reference sequence). The V and J ends lost 7 bases and 6 bases, in that order; junction bases with no gene match: 16. DNA of the CDR3: TGTGCCAGTACCACGACGGCGGGAGGAAGTTTTCCCGGGGAGCTGTTTTTT. Amino acids: CASTTTAGGSFPGELFF.

This sequence joins TRBV7-2 and TRBJ2-7, with 11 bases fitting TRBD2. Germline loops: CDR1 SGHTA, CDR2 FQGNSA. The trim removed 3 bases at V and 3 bases at J, leaving 4 bases unmatched. This CDR3 is 15 amino acids long. Written as DNA, the CDR3 is TGTGCCAGCAGCTTCGCTAGCGGGAGGCTCTACGAGCAGTACTTC. This encodes CASSFASGRLYEQYF.

The chain has TRBV5-8 and TRBJ2-1; D may be TRBD2 (7 bases). V shed 1 base and J shed 6 bases, with 11 bases lying between them. Germline V gene data show CDR1 as SGHTS and CDR2 as YDEGEE. There are 14 residues in the CDR3. The CDR3 sequence: CASSLRGGINEQFF. CDR3 DNA sequence: TGTGCCAGCAGCTTGCGCGGGGGCATCAATGAGCAGTTCTTC.

The chain employs TRBV7-6 and TRBJ1-5, with 9 bases matching TRBD1. The CDR3 loop spans 14 amino acids. V lost 5 bases, J lost 7 bases, and 6 bases stayed unmatched. CDR1 and CDR2 (germline): SGHVS, FNYEAQ. The chain's CDR3 is CASSPGQGSQPQHF. CDR3 DNA: TGTGCCAGCAGCCCAGGACAGGGGTCACAGCCCCAGCATTTT.

The J gene is TRBJ1-2, the V gene TRBV28, with D unclear. V was trimmed by 5 bases and J by 4 bases, leaving 14 bases between them. CDR1 MDHEN and CDR2 SYDVKM come from the germline V gene. The CDR3 is 14 residues long. The DNA for the CDR3 is TGTGCCAGCAGTCCCCCCGGATTGGGCTATGGCTACACCTTC. Translation: CASSPPGLGYGYTF.

The genes are TRBV12-2 and TRBJ2-5; the table's D call, TRBD1, was not checked against the DNA. TRBV12-2 is assigned pseudogene status. This CDR3 comprises 18 residues. CDR3 coding DNA: TGTGCAAGTCGCACCGTTCCTCCTAATTGGGCCTTGGAAGAGACCCAGTACTTC. Translated: CASRTVPPNWALEETQYF.

In DNA form, the CDR3 reads TGTGCCAGCCCCAGGTGGGTTGAGACCGGGGAGCTGTTTTTT. This codes for CASPRWVETGELFF. The chain links TRBV6-5 to TRBJ2-2, with D unclear. CDR3 length: 14 residues. The germline gives CDR1 MNHEY, CDR2 SVGAGI. V was cut by 8 bases and J by 5 bases, with 15 bases left in between.

The chain is built from TRBV9 and TRBJ2-7, with 9 bases aligning to TRBD2. The CDR3 sequence is 14 residues long. Per germline, CDR1 SGDLS and CDR2 YYNGEE. V lost 6 bases, J lost 1 base, and 5 bases stayed unmatched. CDR3 region: CASNPAGGSYEQYF. CDR3 DNA sequence: TGTGCCAGCAACCCGGCGGGAGGGTCCTACGAGCAGTACTTC.

CDR3 sequence: CSASSLDSYGYTF. DNA of the CDR3: TGCAGTGCTAGTTCTCTGGACTCCTATGGCTACACCTTC. The V call is TRBV20-1, the J call TRBJ1-2; D gene ambiguous. Germline V CDR1 and CDR2: DFQATT, SNEGSKA (reference sequence). V shed 3 bases and J shed 4 bases, with 12 bases lying between them. The CDR3 is 13 amino acids.

Concerning this clone: This is likely a read error, given that the CDR3 carries no conserved phenylalanine or tryptophan at its end. The DNA is omitted, as the CDR3 cannot be located on it reliably, and the CDR3 follows TCRdb's listing. The chain links TRBV5-3 to TRBJ2-3. TRBV5-3 is classed as an ORF, of uncertain function. The CDR3 numbers 9 amino acids, ends counted. The CDR3 sequence: CARSPLLGE.

V and J are TRBV7-9 and TRBJ2-1, with unresolved D. The ends were cut back, 3 bases at V and 4 bases at J, with 1 base in the middle. Germline loops: CDR1 SEHNR, CDR2 FQNEAQ (reference sequence). The length of the CDR3 is 11 residues. The CDR3: CASSFYNEQFF. The CDR3 DNA reads TGTGCCAGCAGCTTTTACAATGAGCAGTTCTTC.

The CDR3 DNA reads TGTGCCTGGAGTGTAGTACGGGAGCAGTACTTC. Its translation: CAWSVVREQYF. The gene calls are TRBV30 and TRBJ2-7, with D unresolved. V dropped 0 bases and J dropped 7 bases, with 7 bases sitting between them. The germline V gene encodes CDR1 GTSNPN and CDR2 SVGIG (reference sequence). The CDR3 is made up of 11 amino acids.

This clone was seen a few times. The chain employs TRBV4-1 and TRBJ2-1, with D maybe TRBD1 (7 bases). CDR1 and CDR2 from the germline V gene are MGHRA and YSYEKL. This CDR3 is 17 amino acids long. V lost 1 base to trimming and J lost 3 bases, with 16 bases between them. The CDR3 here is CASSQGPVRGDYNEQFF. The CDR3 DNA follows: TGCGCCAGCAGCCAAGGTCCCGTCAGGGGGGACTACAATGAGCAGTTCTTC.

The chain has TRBV5-1 and TRBJ1-1; perhaps TRBD1 as D (5 bases). Trimming pared 2 bases from V and 0 bases from J, leaving 11 bases between. Germline CDR1 and CDR2: SGHRS and YFSETQ. This CDR3 is 15 amino acids long. CDR3 loop: CASSFKGALNTEAFF. The CDR3 DNA follows: TGCGCCAGCAGCTTTAAAGGGGCCTTGAACACTGAAGCTTTCTTT.

V is TRBV20-1 and J is TRBJ2-7; 8 bases are shared with TRBD2. CDR1 is DFQATT, CDR2 SNEGSKA, per germline (reference sequence). The trim removed 3 bases at V and 4 bases at J, leaving 5 bases unmatched. This CDR3 comprises 13 residues. The CDR3 loop is CSASFAGGYEQYF. The DNA of the CDR3 is TGCAGTGCTAGTTTCGCGGGAGGTTACGAGCAGTACTTC.

J is TRBJ2-1 and V is TRBV2; maybe TRBD2 (6 bases). Trimming pared 6 bases from V and 9 bases from J, leaving 21 bases between. The V gene's germline CDR1 is SNHLY and CDR2 FYNNEI. The CDR3 is 15 amino acids. CDR3: CASRPLASSAAEQFF. For the CDR3, the DNA is TGTGCCAGCAGACCCCTAGCGTCCTCCGCCGCTGAGCAGTTCTTC. Using reference TRBV2 and TRBJ2-1 for the parts outside the CDR3, the full variable domain is EPEVTQTPSHQVTQMGQEVILRCVPISNHLYFYWYRQILGQKVEFLVSFYNNEISEKSEIFDDQFSVERPDGSNFTLKIRSTKLEDSAMYFCASRPLASSAAEQFFGPGTRLTVL.

This chain connects TRBV28 to TRBJ1-1, with D hard to call. The ends were cut back, 2 bases at V and 3 bases at J, with 16 bases in the middle. This CDR3 has 16 residues. Germline V lookup: CDR1 MDHEN, CDR2 SYDVKM. The CDR3 nucleotides read TGTGCCAGCAGTTTACGAACATCCAGAGGTTACACTGAAGCTTTCTTT. Protein product: CASSLRTSRGYTEAFF.

This rearrangement joins TRBV24-1 to TRBJ2-1; 8 positions agree with TRBD2. J gave up 0 bases and V 6 bases, and 9 bases lay outside the gene matches. The V gene's germline CDR1 is KGHDR and CDR2 SFDVKD. The CDR3 runs to 17 residues. CDR3 DNA: TGTGCCACCAGTTCCCTGACTAGCGCTAGCTCCTACAATGAGCAGTTCTTC. The encoded protein is CATSSLTSASSYNEQFF.

The chain carries TRBV11-2 and TRBJ1-5; D is perhaps TRBD1 (6 bases). In germline, CDR1 is SGHAT, CDR2 FQNNGV. Deletions cut 0 bases from V and 3 bases from J, with 9 bases between. The CDR3 covers 15 residues. The DNA of the CDR3 is TGTGCCAGCAGCTTAGAGGGACAAACCAATCAGCCCCAGCATTTT. Amino acid sequence: CASSLEGQTNQPQHF.

The CDR3 loop is CASSRSGRETQYF. DNA of the CDR3: TGTGCCAGTAGTAGGAGCGGGAGGGAGACCCAGTACTTC. This sequence joins TRBV19 and TRBJ2-5; TRBD2 matches 9 bases. Germline-derived CDR1 and CDR2 are LNHDA and SQIVND (reference sequence). The CDR3 sequence is 13 residues long. Germline trimming cut 4 bases from V and 5 bases from J; bases unmatched to any gene: 2.